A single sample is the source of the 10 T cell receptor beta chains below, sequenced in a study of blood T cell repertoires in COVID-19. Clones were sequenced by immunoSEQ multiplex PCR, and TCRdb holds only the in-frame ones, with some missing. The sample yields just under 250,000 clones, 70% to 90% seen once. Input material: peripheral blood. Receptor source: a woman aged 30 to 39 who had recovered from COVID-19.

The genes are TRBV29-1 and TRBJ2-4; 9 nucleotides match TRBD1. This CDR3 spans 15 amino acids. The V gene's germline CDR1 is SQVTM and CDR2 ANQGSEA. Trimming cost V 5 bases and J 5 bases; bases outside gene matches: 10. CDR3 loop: CSVYQGTGSQNIQYF. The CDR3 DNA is TGCAGCGTTTACCAAGGGACAGGGTCGCAAAACATTCAGTACTTC.

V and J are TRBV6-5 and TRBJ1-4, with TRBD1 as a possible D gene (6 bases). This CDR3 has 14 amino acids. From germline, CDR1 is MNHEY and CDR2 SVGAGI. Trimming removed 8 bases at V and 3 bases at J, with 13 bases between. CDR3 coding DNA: TGTGCCAGCGCCCGAGGGGGGGCTAATGAAAAACTGTTTTTT. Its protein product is CASARGGANEKLFF.

As DNA, the CDR3 is TGTGCCATCCTAGACTACGGGGTAGCCAAAAACATTCAGTACTTC. Its protein product is CAILDYGVAKNIQYF. The chain has TRBV7-9 and TRBJ2-4, with D perhaps TRBD2 (5 bases). V was shortened by 10 bases and J by 0 bases, with 16 bases between the two germline ends. CDR1 is SEHNR and CDR2 is FQNEAQ in the germline V gene (reference sequence). The CDR3 length is 15 residues.

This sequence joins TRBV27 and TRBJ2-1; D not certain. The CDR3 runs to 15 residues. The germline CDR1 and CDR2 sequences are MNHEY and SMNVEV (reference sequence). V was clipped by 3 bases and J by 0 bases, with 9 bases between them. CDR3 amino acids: CASSFSPSSYNEQFF. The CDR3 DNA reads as TGTGCCAGCAGTTTTTCACCGAGCTCCTACAATGAGCAGTTCTTC.

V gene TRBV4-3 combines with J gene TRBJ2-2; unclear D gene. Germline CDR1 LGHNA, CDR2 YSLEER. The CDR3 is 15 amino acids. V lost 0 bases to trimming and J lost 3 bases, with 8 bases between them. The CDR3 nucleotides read TGCGCCAGCAGCCAAGATTGGGCCTACACCGGGGAGCTGTTTTTT. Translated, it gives CASSQDWAYTGELFF.

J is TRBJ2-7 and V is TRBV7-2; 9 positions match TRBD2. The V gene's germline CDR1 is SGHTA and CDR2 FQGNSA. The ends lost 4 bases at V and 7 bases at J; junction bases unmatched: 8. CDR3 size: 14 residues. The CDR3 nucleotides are TGTGCCAGCAGCTGGCGGGGGGGCCTAGGAGAGCAGTACTTC. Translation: CASSWRGGLGEQYF. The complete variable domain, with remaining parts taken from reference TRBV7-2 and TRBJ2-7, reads GAGVSQSPSNKVTEKGKDVELRCDPISGHTALYWYRQSLGQGLEFLIYFQGNSAPDKSGLPSDRFSAERTGGSVSTLTIQRTQQEDSAVYLCASSWRGGLGEQYFGPGTRLTVT.

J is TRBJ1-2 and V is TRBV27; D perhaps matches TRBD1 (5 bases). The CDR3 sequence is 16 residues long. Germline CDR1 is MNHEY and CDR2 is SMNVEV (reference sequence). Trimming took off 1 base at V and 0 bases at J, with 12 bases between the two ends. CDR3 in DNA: TGTGCCAGCAGTTTATTGGGGCCCGAGACTAACTATGGCTACACCTTC. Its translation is CASSLLGPETNYGYTF.

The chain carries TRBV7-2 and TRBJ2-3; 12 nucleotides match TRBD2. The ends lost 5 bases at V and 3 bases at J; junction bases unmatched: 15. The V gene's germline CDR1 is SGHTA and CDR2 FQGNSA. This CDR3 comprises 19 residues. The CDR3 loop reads CASSEVKLAGGRGTDTQYF. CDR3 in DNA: TGTGCCAGCAGCGAAGTGAAGCTAGCGGGGGGGAGAGGGACAGATACGCAGTATTTT.

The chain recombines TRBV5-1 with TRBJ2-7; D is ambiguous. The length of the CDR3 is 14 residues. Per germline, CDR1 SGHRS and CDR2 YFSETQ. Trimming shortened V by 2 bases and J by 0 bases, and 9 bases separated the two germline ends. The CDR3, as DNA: TGCGCCAGCAGCTTACCAGGAAGCTCCTACGAGCAGTACTTC. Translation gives CASSLPGSSYEQYF.

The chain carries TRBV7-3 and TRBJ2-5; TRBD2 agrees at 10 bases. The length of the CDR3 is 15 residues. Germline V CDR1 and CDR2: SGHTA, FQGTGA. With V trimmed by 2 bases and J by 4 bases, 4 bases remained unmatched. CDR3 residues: CASSLASGGGETQYF. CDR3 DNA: TGTGCCAGCAGCTTAGCTAGCGGGGGAGGAGAGACCCAGTACTTC.